This TCR beta chain was captured in a study of PD-1 blockade in classical Hodgkin lymphoma. Each patient experienced a relapse that followed autologous stem cell transplantation, and brentuximab vedotin exposure varied. V lost 4 bases to trimming and J lost 3 bases, with 16 bases between them. CDR1 LNHNV and CDR2 YYDKDF come from the germline V gene (reference sequence). The CDR3 loop spans 15 amino acids. The data were produced by immunoSEQ multiplex PCR, yet TCRdb's version contains in-frame clones alone and is incomplete. The sample carries 89,000 or so clones, nearly 95% recorded once. The receptor was isolated from a human donor with classical Hodgkin lymphoma. The sample here was peripheral blood mononuclear cells (PBMCs), taken before the second cycle of nivolumab. This chain connects TRBV15 to TRBJ2-7; the D is unclear. The CDR3, as DNA: TGTGCCACCAGCACCATCTGGCAGAGGAACTACGAGCAGTACTTC. Translated: CATSTIWQRNYEQYF.